These 18 T cell receptor beta chains came from one sample sequenced in a study of shared clonotypes between healthy human individuals. Sequencing was performed with immunoSEQ multiplex PCR; in TCRdb, only in-frame clones are kept and a portion is missing. Of over a million clones listed, roughly 96% were seen once; the top ten hold over 1%. The sample was naive CD4+ T cells sorted from blood. The subset: CD45RA+ positively selected. The source is a man aged 25-45 years in good health.

The CDR3 region has the DNA TGTGCCAGTAGTATAGTGGGCGGGAGGTGTCTCTACGAGCAGTACTTC. This gives the protein CASSIVGGRCLYEQYF. The V gene is TRBV19, the J gene TRBJ2-7; 8 positions agree with TRBD2. The CDR3 is 16 residues long. The germline V gene encodes CDR1 LNHDA and CDR2 SQIVND (reference sequence). Trimming cost V 1 base and J 3 bases; bases outside gene matches: 8.

The chain joins TRBV5-8 to TRBJ1-2, with TRBD1 as a possible D gene (6 bases). Per germline, CDR1 SGHTS and CDR2 YDEGEE. Trimming took 4 bases from V and 8 from J, leaving 21 bases between them. This CDR3 has 15 residues. CDR3 region: CASSQQGLLRGGYTF. For the CDR3, the DNA is TGTGCCAGCAGCCAACAGGGTCTCCTCCGTGGAGGCTACACCTTC.

The chain uses TRBV18 and TRBJ2-5, with a possible D match to TRBD1 (7 bases). The CDR3 is 15 residues long. V gave up 2 bases and J gave up 4 bases, with 14 bases separating them. From germline, CDR1 is KGHSH and CDR2 LQKENI. The CDR3, as DNA: TGTGCCAGCTCACCAATTCACAGGGGAGGAGAGACCCAGTACTTC. Translating it yields CASSPIHRGGETQYF. The whole variable domain, remainder taken from reference TRBV18 and TRBJ2-5, is NAGVMQNPRHLVRRRGQEARLRCSPMKGHSHVYWYRQLPEEGLKFMVYLQKENIIDESGMPKERFSAEFPKEGPSILRIQQVVRGDSAAYFCASSPIHRGGETQYFGPGTRLLVL.

The gene calls are TRBV10-3 and TRBJ2-1; either TRBD1 or TRBD2 may supply D (5 bases each). The V gene's germline CDR1 is ENHRY and CDR2 SYGVKD. The V end lost 6 bases, the J end lost 7 bases, and 10 bases lay between the germline ends. The CDR3 has 12 residues. CDR3 loop: CAIRTWGNEQFF. In nucleotides, the CDR3 is TGTGCCATCAGAACGTGGGGGAATGAGCAGTTCTTC.

This chain joins TRBV7-9 and TRBJ2-3; TRBD1 matches 7 bases. There are 16 residues in the CDR3. Germline loops: CDR1 SEHNR, CDR2 FQNEAQ (reference sequence). V lost 5 bases and J lost 1; bases outside the gene matches: 9. CDR3 loop: CASSPPTGSGTDTQYF. The CDR3 DNA reads as TGTGCCAGCAGCCCCCCGACAGGGTCTGGCACAGATACGCAGTATTTT.

This chain joins TRBV28 and TRBJ1-4; D is perhaps TRBD1 (6 bases). CDR3 size: 13 residues. The germline CDR1 and CDR2 sequences are MDHEN and SYDVKM. Trimming took 8 bases from V and 6 from J, leaving 13 bases between them. CDR3 nucleotide sequence: TGTGCCAGCCAAGGGGGGCGGCATGAAAAACTGTTTTTT. Translated: CASQGGRHEKLFF.

The rearrangement links TRBV30 to TRBJ1-4, with TRBD1 as a possible D gene (6 bases). Germline V gives CDR1 GTSNPN, CDR2 SVGIG (reference sequence). V was trimmed by 3 bases and J by 7 bases, leaving 12 bases between them. CDR3 length: 13 amino acids. This CDR3 is CAWSVPRGEKLFF. In DNA, the CDR3 is TGTGCCTGGAGCGTACCCAGGGGTGAAAAACTGTTTTTT.

The gene calls are TRBV19 and TRBJ2-1; D possibly corresponds to TRBD2 (6 bases). There are 15 residues in the CDR3. The germline gives CDR1 LNHDA, CDR2 SQIVND (reference sequence). V lost 4 bases and J 7 bases, leaving 17 bases between the germline ends. CDR3 loop: CASSTGPVAVNEQFF. CDR3 DNA sequence: TGTGCCAGTAGTACTGGGCCCGTAGCGGTGAATGAGCAGTTCTTC.

Of note for this clone: The same CDR3 can be traced to other DNA sequences in this sample. The chain uses TRBV5-4 and TRBJ2-2; no firm D call. V was trimmed by 0 bases and J by 5 bases, leaving 5 bases between them. The V gene's germline CDR1 is SGHNT and CDR2 YYREEE (reference sequence). CDR3 length equals 13 residues. CDR3 residues: CASSLVQTGELFF. Written as DNA, the CDR3 is TGTGCCAGCAGCTTGGTTCAGACCGGGGAGCTGTTTTTT.

The CDR3 region has the DNA TGTGCCAGCAGCGTCGGAGCGGGAGGAAAATACGAGCAGTACTTC. It is translated as CASSVGAGGKYEQYF. This sequence joins TRBV9 and TRBJ2-7; 9 positions agree with TRBD2. V gave up 2 bases and J gave up 4 bases; unmatched junction bases: 7. Per the germline V gene, CDR1 is SGDLS and CDR2 is YYNGEE. There are 15 residues in the CDR3. The complete variable domain, with remaining parts taken from reference TRBV9 and TRBJ2-7, reads DSGVTQTPKHLITATGQRVTLRCSPRSGDLSVYWYQQSLDQGLQFLIQYYNGEERAKGNILERFSAQQFPDLHSELNLSSLELGDSALYFCASSVGAGGKYEQYFGPGTRLTVT.

The chain carries TRBV19 and TRBJ1-2, with 9 bases that match TRBD1. Germline CDR1 and CDR2: LNHDA and SQIVND (reference sequence). The CDR3 covers 15 residues. V trimming: 5 bases; J trimming: 4 bases; junction bases outside the gene matches: 8. Here the CDR3 reads CASSGSGTGLYGYTF. The CDR3 coding sequence is TGTGCCAGTAGTGGTTCCGGGACAGGGCTCTATGGCTACACCTTC. Complete variable domain (other parts from reference TRBV19 and TRBJ1-2): DGGITQSPKYLFRKEGQNVTLSCEQNLNHDAMYWYRQDPGQGLRLIYYSQIVNDFQKGDIAEGYSVSREKKESFPLTVTSAQKNPTAFYLCASSGSGTGLYGYTFGSGTRLTVV.

V and J are TRBV30 and TRBJ2-7; 9 bases map to TRBD1. Germline V gene sequence: CDR1 GTSNPN, CDR2 SVGIG (reference sequence). The CDR3 is made up of 12 amino acids. V shed 2 bases, J shed 6 bases, and the junction held 2 bases outside the gene matches. CDR3 loop: CAWSPTGGEQYF. The DNA of the CDR3 is TGTGCCTGGAGTCCGACAGGGGGCGAGCAGTACTTC.

The chain couples TRBV29-1 to TRBJ1-1, with D perhaps TRBD1 (6 bases). Germline V gene sequence: CDR1 SQVTM, CDR2 ANQGSEA. With 5 bases removed from V and 4 bases from J, the gap between germline ends came to 20 bases. The CDR3 contains 15 residues. CDR3 residues: CSVPRRDTSGTEAFF. For the CDR3, the DNA is TGCAGCGTTCCCAGAAGGGACACCTCGGGCACTGAAGCTTTCTTT.

The chain couples TRBV30 to TRBJ2-7, with unresolved D. Germline V gene sequence: CDR1 GTSNPN, CDR2 SVGIG (reference sequence). The CDR3 is made up of 12 amino acids. Trimming cost V 5 bases and J 1 base, with 9 bases left between them. CDR3 in amino acids: CAWDMGSYEQYF. Written as DNA, the CDR3 is TGTGCCTGGGATATGGGGTCCTACGAGCAGTACTTC.

J is TRBJ2-1 and V is TRBV19; no definite D call. This CDR3 spans 13 amino acids. The ends were cut back, 5 bases at V and 5 bases at J, with 10 bases in the middle. Germline V gives CDR1 LNHDA, CDR2 SQIVND (reference sequence). The CDR3 is CASSLPPHNEQFF. The CDR3 DNA follows: TGTGCCAGTAGTCTCCCTCCCCACAATGAGCAGTTCTTC. Full variable domain (remainder filled in from reference TRBV19 and TRBJ2-1): DGGITQSPKYLFRKEGQNVTLSCEQNLNHDAMYWYRQDPGQGLRLIYYSQIVNDFQKGDIAEGYSVSREKKESFPLTVTSAQKNPTAFYLCASSLPPHNEQFFGPGTRLTVL.

Of note for this clone: At the DNA level, this CDR3 is encoded by other sequences in the same sample as well. The genes are TRBV5-1 and TRBJ2-7; D is uncertain. The V end lost 0 bases, the J end lost 1 base, and 5 bases lay between the germline ends. There are 13 residues in the CDR3. Germline values: CDR1 SGHRS, CDR2 YFSETQ. DNA of the CDR3: TGCGCCAGCAGCTTGGATCCGTCCTACGAGCAGTACTTC. This translates into CASSLDPSYEQYF.

The V call is TRBV30, the J call TRBJ2-6; D possibly uses TRBD1 or TRBD2 (5 bases each). This CDR3 has 16 residues. V was clipped by 0 bases and J by 1 base, with 10 bases between them. The germline CDR1 and CDR2 sequences are GTSNPN and SVGIG (reference sequence). The CDR3 DNA follows: TGTGCCTGGAGTGTACGTGGGGGTTCTGGGGCCAACGTCCTGACTTTC. Residues: CAWSVRGGSGANVLTF.

The chain links TRBV7-2 to TRBJ2-3; D is uncertain. The CDR3 totals 19 residues. Germline CDR1 and CDR2: SGHTA and FQGNSA. V was clipped by 1 base and J by 6 bases, with 26 bases between them. This chain's CDR3 is CASSLVPSIRASNSDTQYF. CDR3 nucleotide sequence: TGTGCCAGCAGCTTAGTACCCTCGATACGCGCGTCGAATTCTGATACGCAGTATTTT. Based on the CDR3 plus reference TRBV7-2 and TRBJ2-3, the full variable domain is GAGVSQSPSNKVTEKGKDVELRCDPISGHTALYWYRQSLGQGLEFLIYFQGNSAPDKSGLPSDRFSAERTGGSVSTLTIQRTQQEDSAVYLCASSLVPSIRASNSDTQYFGPGTRLTVL.